The next 11 T cell receptor beta chains were all read from a single sample in a study of circulating CD8 cells and anti-PD-1 response in melanoma. Four subsets defined by PD-1 and/or TIGIT were sorted from live CD3+CD8+TCRalphabeta+ cells. The QIAseq Immune Repertoire TCR panel built the libraries from about 16 ng of total RNA. TCRdb reprocessed the reads via MiXCR and lists one record per CDR3 protein. This table holds fewer than 1,500 distinct CDR3 sequences, 8% to 9% found once. The input for sequencing was CD8+ T cells from PBMCs, taken at baseline or after one month of anti-PD-1 therapy (not recorded which). The source of these receptors is a human donor with melanoma.

By sample share, this clonotype is medium-sized (0.01 to 0.1%). This chain uses TRBV19 with TRBJ2-3; D gene unclear. The CDR3 is made up of 11 amino acids. Trimming removed 6 bases from V and 6 bases from J, with 7 bases in between. Looked up from germline, CDR1 is LNHDA and CDR2 is SQIVND (reference sequence). CDR3 residues: CASSRSDTQYF. The CDR3 DNA reads as TGTGCCAGTAGCCGGTCGGATACGCAGTATTTT.

This clonotype is deemed medium-sized. The CDR3 DNA is TGTGCCAGCAGCCTCATAGCCGGGGAGCTGTTTTTT. Translating gives CASSLIAGELFF. The chain links TRBV5-4 to TRBJ2-2; no reliable D call. Trimming stripped 4 bases from V and 6 bases from J, with 7 bases between. Germline assignment: CDR1 SGHNT and CDR2 YYREEE (reference sequence). The CDR3 covers 12 residues.

There are a few counts of this clonotype. Just one base apart from a much larger clone, this may be a read error. It is likely a read error, because the conserved phenylalanine at the end of the CDR3 is missing. This chain joins TRBV9 and TRBJ2-1, with 12 bases that match TRBD2. V lost 6 bases to trimming and J lost 8 bases; unmatched junction nucleotides: 9. The CDR3 spans 15 residues. CDR1 is SGDLS and CDR2 is YYNGEE in the germline V gene. CDR3 DNA: TGTGCCAGCACCCCCACTAGCGGGGGGTACGATGAGCAGTTCTTG. Translated, it gives CASTPTSGGYDEQFL.

Comments on this clonotype: This may arise from a read error, as a much more abundant clone is one base away. The chain has TRBV29-1 and TRBJ2-3, with 7 nucleotides matching TRBD1. There are 13 residues in the CDR3. Germline V gene data show CDR1 as SQVTM and CDR2 as ANQGSEA. CDR3 region: CSVEEEGTDTRYF. CDR3 nucleotides: TGCAGCGTTGAAGAAGAAGGGACAGATACGCGGTATTTT.

By share of the sample, this clonotype is large (0.1 to 1%). The chain joins TRBV19 to TRBJ2-2, with a possible D match to TRBD1 (6 bases). The CDR3 has 13 amino acids. Germline V gives CDR1 LNHDA, CDR2 SQIVND (reference sequence). Between the trimmed V and J ends, which lost 5 bases and 6 bases, there was a span of 10 bases. In DNA, the CDR3 is TGTGCCAGTAGTCTCCAGGGGTCCGGGGAGCTGTTTTTT. Translation gives CASSLQGSGELFF.

This clonotype is labeled as large. This chain joins TRBV28 and TRBJ2-4, with TRBD2 matching 7 bases. The CDR3 length is 17 residues. Germline CDR1 is MDHEN and CDR2 is SYDVKM. With 4 bases clipped from V and 1 base from J, the junction kept 10 bases outside the gene matches. The CDR3 bases are TGTGCCAGCAGTTCGGGACGGGGGGTCTCTGCCAAAAACATTCAGTACTTC. Amino acids: CASSSGRGVSAKNIQYF.

This chain uses TRBV5-4 with TRBJ2-7; 9 nucleotides line up with TRBD1. Germline loops: CDR1 SGHNT, CDR2 YYREEE (reference sequence). Trimming cost V 4 bases and J 3 bases; bases outside gene matches: 5. The CDR3 has 14 amino acids. The CDR3 sequence: CASSVGDRVYEQYF. The CDR3 bases are TGTGCCAGCAGCGTTGGGGACAGGGTCTACGAGCAGTACTTC.

In its sample, this clonotype is medium-sized. The chain links TRBV5-6 to TRBJ2-5, with D unresolved. CDR3 size: 13 residues. The V gene's germline CDR1 is SGHDT and CDR2 YYEEEE. V lost 0 bases to trimming and J lost 3 bases, with 6 bases between them. Here the CDR3 reads CASSLVVEETQYF. Written as DNA, the CDR3 is TGTGCCAGCAGCTTGGTAGTGGAAGAGACCCAGTACTTC.

This clonotype ranks as medium-sized. The chain is built from TRBV5-6 and TRBJ2-2; the match to TRBD1 covers 11 bases. With V trimmed by 3 bases and J by 3 bases, 1 base remained unmatched. This CDR3 region has 15 residues. Germline CDR1 reads SGHDT; CDR2 reads YYEEEE. The CDR3: CASSWTGGDTGELFF. CDR3 coding DNA: TGTGCCAGCAGCTGGACAGGGGGCGACACCGGGGAGCTGTTTTTT.

By share, this clonotype ranks as medium-sized (0.01 to 0.1%). This chain links TRBV29-1 with TRBJ1-1; no clear D gene. The CDR3 spans 11 residues. Trimming took off 3 bases at V and 8 bases at J, with 10 bases between the two ends. Germline loops: CDR1 SQVTM, CDR2 ANQGSEA. The CDR3 nucleotides read TGCAGCGTTGATGGTAGCAGCGAAGCTTTCTTT. Translating it yields CSVDGSSEAFF.

This clonotype is medium-sized within its sample. This chain uses TRBV12-3 or TRBV12-4 with TRBJ2-3, with 10 bases aligning to TRBD2. Trimming took 3 bases from V and 2 from J; bases not matched to a gene: 2. The CDR3 is made up of 15 amino acids. The CDR3 DNA reads TGTGCCAGCAGTTTGGGGACTAGCGACACAGATACGCAGTATTTT. It specifies CASSLGTSDTDTQYF.